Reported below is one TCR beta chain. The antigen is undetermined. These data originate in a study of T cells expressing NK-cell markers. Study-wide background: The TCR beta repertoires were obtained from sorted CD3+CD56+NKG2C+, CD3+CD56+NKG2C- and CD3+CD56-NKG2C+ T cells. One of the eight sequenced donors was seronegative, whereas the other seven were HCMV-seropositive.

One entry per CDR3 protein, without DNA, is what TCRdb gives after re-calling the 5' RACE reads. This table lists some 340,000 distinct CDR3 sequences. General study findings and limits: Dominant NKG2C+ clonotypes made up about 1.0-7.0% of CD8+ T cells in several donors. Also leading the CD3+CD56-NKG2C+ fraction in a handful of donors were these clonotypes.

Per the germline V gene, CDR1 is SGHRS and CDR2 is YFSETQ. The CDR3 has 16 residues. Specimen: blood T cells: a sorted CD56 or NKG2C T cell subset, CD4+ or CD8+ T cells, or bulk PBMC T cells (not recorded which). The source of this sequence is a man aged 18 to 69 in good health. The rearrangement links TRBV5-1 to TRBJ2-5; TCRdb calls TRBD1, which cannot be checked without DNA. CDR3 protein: CASSHGTLGWEETQYF.